Included here is one T cell receptor (beta chain) sequence, with context. The source of the sample is a study of blood T cell repertoires in COVID-19. Study-level information: T cells, B-cell-depleted T cells, or PBMCs provided the cDNA or gDNA that served as material.

Clinical history reported by participants formed the basis on which cohorts were assigned. Cohort 3 recovery required two negative PCRs, clearance, or symptom resolution. In the study's own analysis: Quantification of nucleated cells was approximated via reference gene primer amplification. TCRdb's copy holds only in-frame clones and misses some; the assay was immunoSEQ multiplex PCR. The V and J calls and clone size were taken over from that table, and D and trimming were inferred from the DNA. The sample gives approximately 470,000 clones, about nine tenths of which show up once; under 0.85% is in the top ten. The V gene end was trimmed by 1 base and the J gene end by 7 bases; junction bases not matched to a gene: 7. This CDR3 has 15 residues. The germline CDR1 and CDR2 sequences are LNHDA and SQIVND (reference sequence).

The rearrangement links TRBV19 to TRBJ2-1; TRBD1 matches 7 bases. The clonotype was recovered from a woman aged 18-35 years who had recovered from COVID-19. Material: PBMCs or T cells enriched from blood (not recorded which). This CDR3 reads CASSIVETGMNEQFF. CDR3 bases: TGTGCCAGTAGTATAGTGGAGACAGGGATGAATGAGCAGTTCTTC.